These 4 T cell receptor beta chains originate from one sample sequenced in a study of blood T cell repertoires in COVID-19. The repertoire was sequenced with immunoSEQ multiplex PCR; TCRdb's copy has only in-frame clones and lacks some. The sample consists of roughly 48,000 clones, 85% to 90% of them appearing once. The sequencing sample was made of peripheral blood. The receptors here all came from a human donor in a cohort sampled during active COVID-19.

In its sample, this clone was seen a few times. This rearrangement joins TRBV7-6 to TRBJ2-1; D possibly corresponds to TRBD1 (5 bases). Per the germline V gene, CDR1 is SGHVS and CDR2 is FNYEAQ. The CDR3 spans 16 residues. V shed 3 bases and J shed 3 bases, with 15 bases lying between them. As DNA, the CDR3 is TGTGCCAGCAGCTTTCGCTACAGGAGCCTCTACAATGAGCAGTTCTTC. This encodes CASSFRYRSLYNEQFF.

The chain joins TRBV18 to TRBJ2-3; the D gene is possibly TRBD2 (7 bases). The CDR3 spans 15 residues. The germline CDR1 and CDR2 sequences are KGHSH and LQKENI. V was cut by 5 bases and J by 2 bases, with 14 bases left in between. The CDR3 DNA reads as TGTGCCAGCTCATGGCGGGGGCCTCCCACAGATACGCAGTATTTT. The encoded protein is CASSWRGPPTDTQYF. The whole variable domain, filled in from reference TRBV18 and TRBJ2-3, reads NAGVMQNPRHLVRRRGQEARLRCSPMKGHSHVYWYRQLPEEGLKFMVYLQKENIIDESGMPKERFSAEFPKEGPSILRIQQVVRGDSAAYFCASSWRGPPTDTQYFGPGTRLTVL.

The chain is built from TRBV30 and TRBJ1-2; the D gene is possibly TRBD1 (6 bases). Germline-derived CDR1 and CDR2 are GTSNPN and SVGIG (reference sequence). The CDR3 length is 13 residues. V was trimmed by 2 bases and J by 5 bases, leaving 12 bases between them. The CDR3 region is CAWSLRGGYGYTF. DNA of the CDR3: TGTGCCTGGAGTCTCAGGGGTGGGTATGGCTACACCTTC.

This clone was seen only a few times. The chain joins TRBV27 to TRBJ2-7; possible D gene TRBD1, 6 bases. Germline V lookup: CDR1 MNHEY, CDR2 SMNVEV (reference sequence). Deletions cut 5 bases from V and 3 bases from J, with 8 bases between. The CDR3 is made up of 12 amino acids. The CDR3 region is CASSPTGYEQYF. The CDR3 bases are TGTGCCAGCAGTCCGACAGGCTACGAGCAGTACTTC.